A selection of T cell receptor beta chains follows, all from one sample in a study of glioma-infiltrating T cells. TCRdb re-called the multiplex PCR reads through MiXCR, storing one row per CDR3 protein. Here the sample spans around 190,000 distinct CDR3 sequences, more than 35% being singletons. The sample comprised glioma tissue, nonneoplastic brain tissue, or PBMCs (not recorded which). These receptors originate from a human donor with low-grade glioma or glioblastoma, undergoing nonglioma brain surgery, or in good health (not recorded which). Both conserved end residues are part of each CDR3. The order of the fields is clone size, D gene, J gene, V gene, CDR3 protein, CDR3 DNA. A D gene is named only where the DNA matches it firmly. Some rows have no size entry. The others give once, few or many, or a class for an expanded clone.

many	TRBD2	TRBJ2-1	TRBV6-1	CASSEALSGNYNEQFF	TGTGCCAGCAGTGAAGCGCTAAGCGGGAATTACAATGAGCAGTTCTTC
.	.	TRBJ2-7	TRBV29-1	CSTTGSSSYEQYF	TGCAGCACAACCGGGTCAAGCTCCTACGAGCAGTACTTC
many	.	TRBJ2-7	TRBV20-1	CSASGLPPSGQYF	TGCAGTGCTAGCGGGTTACCCCCCTCAGGGCAGTACTTC
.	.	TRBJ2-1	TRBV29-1	CRVEFNRRYEQFF	TGCAGAGTTGAGTTCAACAGGCGCTATGAGCAGTTCTTC
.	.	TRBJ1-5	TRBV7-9	CASSLQSDQPQHF	TGTGCCAGCAGCTTACAGTCTGATCAGCCCCAGCATTTT
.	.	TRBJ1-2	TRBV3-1	CASSQDRRVYGYNF	TGTGCCAGCAGCCAAGATCGAAGGGTGTATGGCTACAACTTC
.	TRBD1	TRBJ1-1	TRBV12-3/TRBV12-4	CASSLGQGVAFF	TGTGCCAGCAGTCTCGGACAGGGCGTAGCTTTCTTT
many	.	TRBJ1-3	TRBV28	CASSRRSSGNTIYF	TGTGCCAGCAGTCGACGGAGCTCTGGAAACACCATATATTTT
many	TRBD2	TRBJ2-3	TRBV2	CASGLAGDVDTQYF	TGTGCCAGCGGACTAGCGGGAGACGTAGATACGCAGTATTTT
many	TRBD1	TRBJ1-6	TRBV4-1	CASSQVGGESPLHF	TGCGCCAGCAGCCAAGTAGGGGGCGAATCACCCCTCCACTTT
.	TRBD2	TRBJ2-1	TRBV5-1	CASSLTSGRSNEQFF	TGCGCCAGCAGCTTGACTAGCGGGAGGAGCAATGAGCAGTTCTTC
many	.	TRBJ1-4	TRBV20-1	CSAPALTGLNEKLFF	TGCAGTGCACCAGCCCTAACAGGGCTTAATGAAAAACTGTTTTTT
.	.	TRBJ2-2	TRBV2	CASSLLGGRELFF	TGTGCCAGCAGCTTACTTGGCGGGAGGGAGCTGTTTTTT
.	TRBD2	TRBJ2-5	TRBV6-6	CASSALAGATTHYF	TGTGCCAGCAGTGCTCTAGCGGGAGCCACGACCCATTACTTC
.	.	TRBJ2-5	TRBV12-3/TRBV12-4	CASSLGALQETQYF	TGTGCCAGCAGTTTAGGGGCTCTCCAAGAGACCCAGTACTTC
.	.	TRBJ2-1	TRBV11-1	CASSSNLYNEKFF	TGTGCCAGCAGCTCAAACTTATACAATGAGAAGTTCTTC
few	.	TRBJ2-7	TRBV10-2	CASRGWDYEQYF	TGCGCCAGCAGGGGATGGGACTACGAGCAGTACTTC
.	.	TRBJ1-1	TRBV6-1	CAVREVVEAFF	TGTGCCGTGAGAGAGGTTGTTGAAGCTTTCTTT
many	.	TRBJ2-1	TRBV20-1	CSARLRLSSYNEQFF	TGCAGTGCTAGATTACGGTTGAGCTCCTACAATGAGCAGTTCTTC
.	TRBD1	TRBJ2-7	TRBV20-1	CSARVAGGMYEQYF	TGCAGTGCTAGAGTCGCAGGGGGTATGTACGAGCAGTACTTC
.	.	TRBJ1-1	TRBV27	CASSLLGDGYTEAFF	TGTGCCAGCAGTTTACTGGGGGATGGCTACACTGAAGCTTTCTTT
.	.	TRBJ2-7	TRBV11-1	CASSNIGDEQYF	TGTGCCAGCAGCAATATCGGCGACGAGCAGTACTTC
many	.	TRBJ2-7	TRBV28	CASSWAVSTGTYEQYF	TGTGCCAGCAGTTGGGCAGTGTCCACGGGAACCTACGAGCAGTACTTC
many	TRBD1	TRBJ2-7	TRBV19	CASSMDRDSYEQYF	TGTGCCAGTAGTATGGACAGGGATTCCTACGAGCAGTACTTC
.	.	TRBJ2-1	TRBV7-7	CASSLDRGSGGEQFF	TGTGCCAGCAGCTTAGATAGGGGGAGTGGGGGTGAGCAGTTCTTC
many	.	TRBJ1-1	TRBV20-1	CSAYQGTEAFF	TGCAGTGCTTACCAGGGAACTGAAGCTTTCTTT
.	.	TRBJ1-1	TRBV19	CASSIWESTEALF	TGTGCCAGTAGTATATGGGAGAGCACTGAAGCTCTCTTT
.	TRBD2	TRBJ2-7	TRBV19	CASSIGTSATYEQYF	TGTGCCAGTAGTATAGGCACTAGCGCTACCTACGAGCAGTACTTC
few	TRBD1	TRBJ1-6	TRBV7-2	CASSLRTGGADSPLHF	TGTGCCAGCAGCTTACGGACAGGGGGCGCCGATTCACCCCTCCACTTT
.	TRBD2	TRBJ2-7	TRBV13	CASSPGLASYEQYF	TGTGCCAGCAGCCCTGGACTAGCGTCCTACGAGCAGTACTTC
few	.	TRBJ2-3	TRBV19	CASSTTTGDTQYF	TGTGCCAGTAGTACGACAACCGGGGATACGCAGTATTTT
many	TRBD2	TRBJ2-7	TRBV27	CASSAGVNYEQYF	TGTGCCAGCAGTGCGGGAGTAAATTACGAGCAGTACTTC
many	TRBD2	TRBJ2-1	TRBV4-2	CASSQGSSGEHEQFF	TGTGCCAGCAGCCAGGGATCTAGCGGTGAACATGAGCAGTTCTTC
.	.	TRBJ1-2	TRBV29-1	CSVGRSEGYTF	TGCAGCGTCGGACGCTCCGAGGGCTACACCTTC
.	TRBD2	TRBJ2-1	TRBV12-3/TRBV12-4	CASRDAGGDEQFF	TGTGCCAGCAGAGACGCGGGGGGGGATGAGCAGTTCTTC
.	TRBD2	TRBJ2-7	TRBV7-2	CASSPGLAGFYGQYF	TGTGCCAGCAGTCCGGGACTAGCGGGGTTCTACGGGCAGTACTTC
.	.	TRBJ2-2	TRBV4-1	CASSLGHPLNTGELFF	TGCGCCAGCAGCCTGGGACACCCTCTCAACACCGGGGAGCTGTTTTTT
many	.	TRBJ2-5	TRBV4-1	CASSQIGKTQYF	TGCGCCAGCAGCCAAATAGGGAAGACCCAGTACTTC
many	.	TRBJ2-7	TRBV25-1	CASSPPHESYEQYF	TGTGCCAGCAGTCCCCCACATGAATCCTACGAGCAGTACTTC
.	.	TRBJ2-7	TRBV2	CASSQRGASYEQYF	TGTGCCAGCTCACAAAGGGGCGCCTCCTACGAGCAGTACTTC
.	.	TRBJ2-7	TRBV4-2	CASSPSIGYEQYF	TGTGCCAGCAGCCCATCGATCGGGTACGAGCAGTACTTC
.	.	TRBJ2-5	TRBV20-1	CSASRGVGGLNTQYF	TGCAGTGCTTCCCGTGGGGTCGGGGGATTGAACACCCAGTACTTC
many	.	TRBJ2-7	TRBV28	CASETLAEQYF	TGTGCCAGCGAAACACTCGCCGAGCAGTACTTC
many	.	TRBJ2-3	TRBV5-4	CASRVSTDTQYF	TGTGCCAGCAGGGTTAGCACAGATACGCAGTATTTT
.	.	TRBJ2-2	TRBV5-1	CASRGEYPNTGELFF	TGCGCCAGCAGAGGGGAGTACCCCAACACCGGGGAGCTGTTTTTT
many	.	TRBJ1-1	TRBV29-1	CSVKGETAFF	TGCAGCGTTAAAGGGGAAACGGCTTTCTTT
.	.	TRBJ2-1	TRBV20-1	CSAQDRTDEKFF	TGCAGTGCCCAGGACCGCACGGATGAGAAGTTCTTC
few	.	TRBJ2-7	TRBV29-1	CSAQEGGIGEQYF	TGCAGCGCCCAAGAGGGCGGGATTGGCGAGCAGTACTTC
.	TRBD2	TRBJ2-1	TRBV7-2	CASSPPSGGSSYNEKFF	TGTGCCAGCAGCCCCCCTAGCGGAGGTAGCTCCTACAATGAGAAGTTCTTC
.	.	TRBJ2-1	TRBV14	CASNRGHYNNEQFF	TGTGCCAGCAATCGTGGACACTACAACAATGAGCAGTTCTTC
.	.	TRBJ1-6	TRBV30	CARSVNRENSPLHF	TGTGCCCGGAGTGTCAACAGGGAGAATTCACCCCTCCACTTT
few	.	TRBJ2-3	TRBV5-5	CASSFWRGQSTDTQYF	TGTGCCAGCAGCTTTTGGCGGGGACAAAGCACAGATACGCAGTATTTT
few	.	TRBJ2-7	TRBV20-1	CSARVRDKTGLTYEQYF	TGCAGTGCTAGAGTAAGGGACAAGACTGGACTAACCTACGAGCAGTACTTC
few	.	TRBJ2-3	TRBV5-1	CASSPTVGMDTQYF	TGCGCCAGCAGCCCCACCGTAGGGATGGATACGCAGTATTTT
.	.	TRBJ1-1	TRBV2	CASSYREGTEAFF	TGTGCCAGCAGCTACAGGGAGGGCACTGAAGCTTTCTTT
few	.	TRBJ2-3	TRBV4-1	CASSLDLSSADTQYF	TGCGCCAGCAGCCTCGATCTTTCCAGCGCAGATACGCAGTATTTT
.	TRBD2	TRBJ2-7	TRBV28	CVSSPSQGGAYEQYF	TGTGTTAGCAGTCCCTCCCAGGGAGGGGCCTACGAGCAGTACTTC
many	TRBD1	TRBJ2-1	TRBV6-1	CASSGTGFSYNEQFF	TGTGCCAGCAGTGGGACAGGCTTTTCCTACAATGAGCAGTTCTTC
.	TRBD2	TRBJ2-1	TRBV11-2	CASSLASGLAGSYNEQFF	TGTGCCAGCAGCTTAGCCTCGGGACTAGCGGGCTCCTACAATGAGCAGTTCTTC